The T cell receptor beta chain under discussion was sequenced for a study of cytomegalovirus exposure and HLA in healthy donors. Study context: There were about 85 million unique TCRs (from HLA-typed donors) in an early data release. Among the roughly 400 genotyped donors, 70% to 90% were placed in the Caucasian-associated ancestry cluster.

Remarks on this clone: Its target is not known.

Per the germline V gene, CDR1 is MNHNS and CDR2 is SASEGT. This CDR3 is 14 amino acids long. V dropped 5 bases and J dropped 2 bases, with 12 bases sitting between them. Study observations and caveats: Some TCR beta chains (around 160 of them) were listed as cytomegalovirus-associated. One variant, a missense change in DCLRE1C, was linked in a later analysis to TCR beta V- and J-gene trimming.

The PCR was carried out with 60 Vbeta primers and 13 Jbeta primers. Clones were read by immunoSEQ multiplex PCR, and TCRdb kept only the in-frame ones, dropping some. This table has 140,000 to 150,000 clones, almost 80% appearing once. The source material was PBMCs. The chain links TRBV6-1 to TRBJ2-5, with D possibly being TRBD1 (5 bases). The sequence was collected from a woman between 40 and 50 years old in good health and CMV-seropositive. The CDR3 protein is CASSTRQLQETQYF. CDR3 coding DNA: TGTGCCAGCAGTACCCGACAGTTACAAGAGACCCAGTACTTC.